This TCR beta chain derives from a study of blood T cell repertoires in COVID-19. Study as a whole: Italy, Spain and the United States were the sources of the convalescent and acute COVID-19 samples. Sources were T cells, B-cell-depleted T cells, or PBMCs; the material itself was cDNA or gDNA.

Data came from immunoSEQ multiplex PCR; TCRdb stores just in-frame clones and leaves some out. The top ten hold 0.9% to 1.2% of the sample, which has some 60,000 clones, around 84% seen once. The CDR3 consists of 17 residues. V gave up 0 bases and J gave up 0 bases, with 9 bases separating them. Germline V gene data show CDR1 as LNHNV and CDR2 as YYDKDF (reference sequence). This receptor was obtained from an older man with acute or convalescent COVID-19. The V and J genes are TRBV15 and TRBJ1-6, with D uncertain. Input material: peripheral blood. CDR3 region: CATSRDLASSYNSPLHF. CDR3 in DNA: TGTGCCACCAGCAGAGATCTTGCGAGCTCCTATAATTCACCCCTCCACTTT.